This T cell receptor (beta chain) was sequenced for a study of blood T cell repertoires in COVID-19. Across the whole study: The study drew acute and convalescent COVID-19 samples from the United States, Italy and Spain.

Authors' analysis steps: Reference gene primer amplification gave nucleated cell count estimates. Sequencing was performed with immunoSEQ multiplex PCR; in TCRdb, only in-frame clones are kept and a portion is missing. The V and J calls and the clone size are those of that table, but D and trimming were determined from the DNA. In the table there are about 170,000 clones, more than 65% of which are singletons. The CDR3 covers 15 residues. Germline values: CDR1 MGHDK, CDR2 SYGVNS. V was clipped by 3 bases and J by 1 base, with 12 bases between them. This TCR came from a man between 70 and 80 years old with active or convalescent COVID-19. The chain carries TRBV25-1 and TRBJ1-1; D is uncertain. Sequenced sample: peripheral blood. The CDR3 DNA is TGTGCCAGCAGTGACCTCGGGCGGGCGAACACTGAAGCTTTCTTT. The encoded protein is CASSDLGRANTEAFF.